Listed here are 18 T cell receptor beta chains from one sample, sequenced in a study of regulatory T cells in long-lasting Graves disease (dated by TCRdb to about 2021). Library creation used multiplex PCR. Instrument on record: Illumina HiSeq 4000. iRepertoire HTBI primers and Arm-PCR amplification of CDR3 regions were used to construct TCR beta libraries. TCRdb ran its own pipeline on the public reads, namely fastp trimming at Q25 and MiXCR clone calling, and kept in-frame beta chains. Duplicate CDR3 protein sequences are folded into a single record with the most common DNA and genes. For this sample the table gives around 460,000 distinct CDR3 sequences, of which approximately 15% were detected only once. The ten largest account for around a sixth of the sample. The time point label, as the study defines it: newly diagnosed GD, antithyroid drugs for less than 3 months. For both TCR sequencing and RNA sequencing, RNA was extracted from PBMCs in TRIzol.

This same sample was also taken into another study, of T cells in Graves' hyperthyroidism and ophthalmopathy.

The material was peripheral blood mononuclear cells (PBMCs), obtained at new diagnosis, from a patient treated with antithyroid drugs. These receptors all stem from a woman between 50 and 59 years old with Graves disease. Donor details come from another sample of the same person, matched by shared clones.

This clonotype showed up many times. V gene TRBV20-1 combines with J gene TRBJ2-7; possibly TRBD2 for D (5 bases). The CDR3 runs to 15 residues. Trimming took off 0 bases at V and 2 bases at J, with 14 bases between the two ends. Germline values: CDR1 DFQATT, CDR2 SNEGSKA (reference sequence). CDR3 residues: CSARDMRVAPYEQYF. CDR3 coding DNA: TGCAGTGCTAGAGATATGAGGGTGGCCCCCTACGAGCAGTACTTC.

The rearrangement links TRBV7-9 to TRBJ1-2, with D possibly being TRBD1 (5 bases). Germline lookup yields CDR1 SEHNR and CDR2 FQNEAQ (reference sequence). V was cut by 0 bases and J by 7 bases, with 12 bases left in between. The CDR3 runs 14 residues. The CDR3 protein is CASSLASGGAGYTF. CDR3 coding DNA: TGTGCCAGCAGCTTAGCTTCCGGAGGGGCTGGCTACACCTTC.

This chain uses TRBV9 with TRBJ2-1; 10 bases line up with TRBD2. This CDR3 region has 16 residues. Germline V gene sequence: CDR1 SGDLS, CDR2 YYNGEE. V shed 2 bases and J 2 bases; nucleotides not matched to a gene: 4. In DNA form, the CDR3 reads TGTGCCAGCAGCGTTGAAAGCGGGAGGGCCTACAATGAGCAGTTCTTC. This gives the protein CASSVESGRAYNEQFF. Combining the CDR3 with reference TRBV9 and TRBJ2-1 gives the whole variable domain DSGVTQTPKHLITATGQRVTLRCSPRSGDLSVYWYQQSLDQGLQFLIQYYNGEERAKGNILERFSAQQFPDLHSELNLSSLELGDSALYFCASSVESGRAYNEQFFGPGTRLTVL.

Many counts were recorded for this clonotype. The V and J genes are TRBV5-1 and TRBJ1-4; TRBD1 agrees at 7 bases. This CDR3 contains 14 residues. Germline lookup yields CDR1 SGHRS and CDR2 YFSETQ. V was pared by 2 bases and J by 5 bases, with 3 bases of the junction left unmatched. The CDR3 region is CASSFGQENEKLFF. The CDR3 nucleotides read TGCGCCAGCAGCTTTGGACAGGAGAATGAAAAACTGTTTTTT. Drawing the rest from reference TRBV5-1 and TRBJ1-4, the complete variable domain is KAGVTQTPRYLIKTRGQQVTLSCSPISGHRSVSWYQQTPGQGLQFLFEYFSETQRNKGNFPGRFSGRQFSNSRSEMNVSTLELGDSALYLCASSFGQENEKLFFGSGTQLSVL.

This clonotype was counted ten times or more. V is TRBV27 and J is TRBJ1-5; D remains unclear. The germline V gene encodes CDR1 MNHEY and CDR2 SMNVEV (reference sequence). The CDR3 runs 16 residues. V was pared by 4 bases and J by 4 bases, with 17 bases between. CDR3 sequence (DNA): TGTGCCAGCAGTTCACGTGGTTTTGCCTCTAATCAGCCCCAGCATTTT. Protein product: CASSSRGFASNQPQHF.

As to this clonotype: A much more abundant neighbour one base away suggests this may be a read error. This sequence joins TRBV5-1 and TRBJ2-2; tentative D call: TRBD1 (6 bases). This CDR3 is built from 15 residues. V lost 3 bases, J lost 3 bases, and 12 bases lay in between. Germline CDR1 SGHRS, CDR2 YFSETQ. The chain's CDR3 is CASSSAEGDTGELFF. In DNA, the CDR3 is TGCGCCAGCAGCTCGGCCGAGGGGGACACCGGGGAGCTGTTTTTT.

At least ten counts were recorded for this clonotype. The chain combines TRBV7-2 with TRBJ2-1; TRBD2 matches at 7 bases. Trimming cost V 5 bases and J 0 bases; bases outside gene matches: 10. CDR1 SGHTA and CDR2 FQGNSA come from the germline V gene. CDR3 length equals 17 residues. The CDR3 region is CASSAPGLSSSYNEQFF. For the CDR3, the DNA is TGTGCCAGCAGCGCGCCGGGACTATCGAGCTCCTACAATGAGCAGTTCTTC.

DNA for the CDR3: TGTGCCAGTACCCGGACAGGGAGGGAAAACATTCAGTACTTC. This sequence encodes CASTRTGRENIQYF. The chain joins TRBV19 to TRBJ2-4; D perhaps matches TRBD1 (8 bases). The CDR3 loop spans 14 amino acids. The V gene's germline CDR1 is LNHDA and CDR2 SQIVND (reference sequence). Trimming took 7 bases from V and 5 from J, leaving 15 bases between them.

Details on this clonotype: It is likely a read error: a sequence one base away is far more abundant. The DNA of the CDR3 is TGTGCCAGCAGCCGGGACCTCGGGTCTGAAGCTTTCTTT. It specifies CASSRDLGSEAFF. This chain links TRBV7-3 with TRBJ1-1, with D perhaps matching TRBD1 (5 bases). Between the trimmed V and J ends, which lost 5 bases and 6 bases, there was a span of 13 bases. There are 13 residues in the CDR3. Germline V gene lookup returns CDR1 SGHTA and CDR2 FQGTGA. Drawing the rest from reference TRBV7-3 and TRBJ1-1, the complete variable domain is GAGVSQTPSNKVTEKGKYVELRCDPISGHTALYWYRQSLGQGPEFLIYFQGTGAADDSGLPNDRFFAVRPEGSVSTLKIQRTERGDSAVYLCASSRDLGSEAFFGQGTRLTVV.

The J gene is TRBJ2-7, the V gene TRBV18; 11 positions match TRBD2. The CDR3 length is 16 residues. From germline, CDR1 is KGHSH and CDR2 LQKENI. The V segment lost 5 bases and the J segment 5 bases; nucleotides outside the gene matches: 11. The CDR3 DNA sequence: TGTGCCAGCTCAGGTCGATCTAGCGGGAGGTCCCACGAGCAGTACTTC. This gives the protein CASSGRSSGRSHEQYF.

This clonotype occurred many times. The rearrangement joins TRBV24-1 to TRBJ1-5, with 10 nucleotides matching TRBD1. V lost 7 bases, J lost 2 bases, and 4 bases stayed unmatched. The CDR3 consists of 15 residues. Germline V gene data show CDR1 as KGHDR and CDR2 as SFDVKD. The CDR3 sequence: CATSGQGGGNQPQHF. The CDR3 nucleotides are TGTGCCACCAGCGGACAGGGGGGTGGCAATCAGCCCCAGCATTTT.

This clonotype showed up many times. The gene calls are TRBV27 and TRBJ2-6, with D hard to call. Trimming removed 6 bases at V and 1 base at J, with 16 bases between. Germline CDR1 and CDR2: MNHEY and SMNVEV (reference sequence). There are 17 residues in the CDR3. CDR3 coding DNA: TGTGCCAGCAGCCCGACATCACTGGGGTCTGGGGCCAACGTCCTGACTTTC. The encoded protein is CASSPTSLGSGANVLTF.

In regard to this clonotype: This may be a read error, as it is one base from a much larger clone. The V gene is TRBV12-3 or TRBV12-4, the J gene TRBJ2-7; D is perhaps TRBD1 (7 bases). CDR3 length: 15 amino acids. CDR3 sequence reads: CASNGGTVSTYGQYF. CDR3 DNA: TGTGCCAGCAACGGAGGGACAGTTTCTACCTACGGGCAGTACTTC.

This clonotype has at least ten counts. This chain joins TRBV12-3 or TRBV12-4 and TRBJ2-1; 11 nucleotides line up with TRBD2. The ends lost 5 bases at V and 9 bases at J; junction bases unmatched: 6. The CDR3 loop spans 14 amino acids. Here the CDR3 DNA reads TGTGCCAGCAGTACTAGCGGGAGTTCGATTGAGCAGTTCTTC. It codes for CASSTSGSSIEQFF.

The CDR3 sequence is CSASGSEETQYF. As DNA, the CDR3 is TGCAGTGCTAGCGGGAGTGAGGAGACCCAGTACTTC. The gene calls are TRBV20-1 and TRBJ2-5, with D tentatively TRBD2 (6 bases). CDR1 is DFQATT and CDR2 is SNEGSKA in the germline V gene (reference sequence). CDR3 length: 12 amino acids. The V gene lost 3 bases and the J gene lost 5 bases, with 10 bases spanning the gap.

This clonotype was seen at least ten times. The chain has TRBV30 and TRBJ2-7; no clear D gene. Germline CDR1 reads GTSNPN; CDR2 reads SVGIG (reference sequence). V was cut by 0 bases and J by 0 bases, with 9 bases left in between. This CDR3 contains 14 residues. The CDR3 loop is CAWSVTRSSYEQYF. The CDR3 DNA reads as TGTGCCTGGAGTGTAACCCGTAGCTCCTACGAGCAGTACTTC.

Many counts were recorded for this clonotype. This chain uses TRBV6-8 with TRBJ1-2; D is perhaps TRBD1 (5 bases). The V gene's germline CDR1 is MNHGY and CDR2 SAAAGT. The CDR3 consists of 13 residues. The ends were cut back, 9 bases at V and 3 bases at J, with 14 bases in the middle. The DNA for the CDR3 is TGTGCCAGAACCGGGACCGGGGACTATGGCTACACCTTC. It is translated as CARTGTGDYGYTF.

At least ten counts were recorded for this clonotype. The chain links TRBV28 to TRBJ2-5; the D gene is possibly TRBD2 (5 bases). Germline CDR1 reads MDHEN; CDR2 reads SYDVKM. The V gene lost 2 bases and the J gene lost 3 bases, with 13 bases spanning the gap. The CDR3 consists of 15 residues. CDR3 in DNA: TGTGCCAGCAGTTTACTGGGCCCGCGGGAAGAGACCCAGTACTTC. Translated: CASSLLGPREETQYF.